The subject of this entry is one T cell receptor (beta chain). TCRdb's copy holds only in-frame clones and misses some; the assay was immunoSEQ multiplex PCR. The sample contains 75,000 to 100,000 clones, 85% to 95% of which appear only once. Germline CDR1 SGDLS, CDR2 YYNGEE. The length of the CDR3 is 15 residues. Trimming at V came to 2 bases and at J to 4 bases, leaving 7 bases not matched to a gene. This specimen comes from a study of technical replicates of blood from a few donors. The material sequenced was T cells isolated from PBMCs. The TCR sequence derives from a human donor in good health. The V call is TRBV9, the J call TRBJ1-1; 8 bases align to TRBD1. As DNA, the CDR3 is TGTGCCAGCAGCGTTTCAGGGGGCCTGGGCACTGAAGCTTTCTTT. Protein product: CASSVSGGLGTEAFF.